The sequence of this TCR beta chain was determined in a study of cytomegalovirus exposure and HLA in healthy donors. Study findings and constraints: Some TCR beta chains (164 of them) were listed as cytomegalovirus-associated. The authors later found TCR association rates varying by HLA locus, with DRB1 most and HLA-C fewest. Available immune exposure information covered CMV serostatus only.

Healthy bone marrow donors supplied every sample. In regard to this clone: Its specificity is not known. This likely comes from a read error, as the CDR3 has no conserved phenylalanine or tryptophan at its end. The DNA is omitted, as the CDR3 cannot be located on it reliably, and the CDR3 follows TCRdb's listing.

The PCR employed 60 Vbeta primers together with 13 Jbeta primers. Assay: immunoSEQ multiplex PCR; the TCRdb copy retains only in-frame clones and omits some. The sample records some 160,000 clones, over 65% being singletons. From its first to its last residue, the CDR3 has 12 amino acids. The V gene's germline CDR1 is MNHNY and CDR2 SVGAGI (reference sequence). Specimen: PBMCs. The chain uses TRBV6-6 and TRBJ1-2. The TCR originated in a woman aged 40 to 50 in good health and CMV-seronegative. This chain's CDR3 is CASSYSPGMRHL.